This T cell receptor beta chain was identified during a study of CD8 T cells in ankylosing spondylitis. Study conclusions and caveats: The authors reported significant enrichment of disease-linked clones in matched ankylosing spondylitis synovial fluid. Clones that were linked to disease were CD8+ and were relatively rare in peripheral blood. Some of the motif variants had earlier been found in reactive arthritis patients' fluid and blood.

The CDR3 spans 14 residues. V dropped 3 bases and J dropped 7 bases, with 12 bases sitting between them. CDR1 and CDR2 from the germline V gene are MNHNS and SASEGT. Notes on this clonotype: As yet, its antigen is unknown.

TCRdb recomputed calls from the 5' RACE reads with MiXCR, one row per CDR3 protein. This sample has more than 250,000 distinct CDR3 sequences; more than 9% occur once, and the top ten carry around 10%. Specimen: blood, either unsorted or a sorted T cell fraction (not recorded which). The receptor comes from a female donor with ankylosing spondylitis or in good health (not recorded which). The chain uses TRBV6-1 and TRBJ1-4; D uncertain. The CDR3, as DNA: TGTGCCAGCAGTGAGGCCCCTCGTGGTGAAAAACTGTTTTTT. Its translation is CASSEAPRGEKLFF.